This TCR beta chain was sequenced for a study of cytomegalovirus exposure and HLA in healthy donors. About the study: As an earlier analysis found, some 170 million T cells yielded about 120 million unique TCR beta sequences.

Findings of the study overall: Altogether, 150 to 200 TCR beta chains were recorded as cytomegalovirus-associated. Common viral pathogens seemed to be connected with several of the most significant clusters, according to a later analysis.

Primers included in the PCR were 60 Vbeta and 13 Jbeta primers. TCRdb's copy holds only in-frame clones and misses some; the assay was immunoSEQ multiplex PCR. The sample gives 60,000 to 95,000 clones, just under 80% of which show up once; approximately 8.9% is in the top ten. With V trimmed by 1 base and J by 5 bases, 7 bases remained unmatched. CDR1 SSHAT and CDR2 FNYEAQ come from the germline V gene (reference sequence). This CDR3 region has 15 residues. A remark on this clone: The antigen is not known.

J is TRBJ2-7 and V is TRBV7-7; 8 bases match TRBD1. Sequencing input: PBMCs. The sequence derives from a woman in her forties in good health and CMV-seropositive. In DNA form, the CDR3 reads TGTGCCAGCAGCTTAGGGACAGGGAAGTTCGACGAGCAGTACTTC. Amino acids: CASSLGTGKFDEQYF.